The 8 T cell receptor beta chains given below trace back to one sample, sequenced in a study of blood T cell repertoires in COVID-19. Using immunoSEQ multiplex PCR, the repertoire was profiled, and TCRdb retains in-frame clones only, with some absent. The sample has tens of thousands of clones, over 75% seen once. The sequencing sample was made of peripheral blood. Source of these receptors: a human donor in a cohort sampled during active COVID-19.

The J gene is TRBJ2-7, the V gene TRBV7-2; 9 nucleotides line up with TRBD2. This CDR3 region has 18 residues. Germline V lookup: CDR1 SGHTA, CDR2 FQGNSA. The junction had 11 bases not matched to a gene; V was cut back by 1 base and J by 1 base. The CDR3 region is CASSLVGGRLAGSYEQYF. The CDR3 bases are TGTGCCAGCAGCTTAGTTGGCGGGAGGCTAGCGGGATCCTACGAGCAGTACTTC.

The genes are TRBV6-1 and TRBJ2-7, with a weak D call TRBD1 (6 bases). The V and J ends lost 2 bases and 6 bases respectively, with 14 bases between them. CDR3 length equals 14 residues. Germline CDR1 reads MNHNS; CDR2 reads SASEGT. This chain's CDR3 is CASSERFRDTEQYF. CDR3 bases: TGTGCCAGCAGTGAACGCTTCCGGGACACCGAGCAGTACTTC.

The rearrangement uses TRBV6-5 and TRBJ2-7, with 8 bases matching TRBD1. Looked up from germline, CDR1 is MNHEY and CDR2 is SVGAGI. The CDR3 is made up of 14 amino acids. V gave up 6 bases and J gave up 1 base; unmatched junction bases: 5. In DNA form, the CDR3 reads TGTGCCAGCAGACTCGGACAGGGATCCTACGAGCAGTACTTC. This codes for CASRLGQGSYEQYF.

V usage is TRBV6-2 or TRBV6-3 and J usage is TRBJ2-1, with D tentatively TRBD1 (6 bases). V lost 6 bases, J lost 8 bases, and 14 bases lay in between. The length of the CDR3 is 13 residues. Germline-derived CDR1 and CDR2 are MNHEY and SVGEGT. The CDR3 DNA reads as TGTGCCAGCAGCCTCGGAGCAGGGGATGAGCAGTTCTTC. Protein product: CASSLGAGDEQFF.

This clone was recorded only once. The chain links TRBV5-6 to TRBJ2-7; 10 nucleotides match TRBD2. Looked up from germline, CDR1 is SGHDT and CDR2 is YYEEEE. CDR3 length equals 17 residues. V lost 3 bases and J lost 1; bases outside the gene matches: 10. CDR3 amino acids: CASSSRWLAGASYEQYF. The CDR3, as DNA: TGTGCCAGCAGCTCGCGGTGGCTAGCGGGGGCATCCTACGAGCAGTACTTC. The full variable domain, with the rest looked up from reference TRBV5-6 and TRBJ2-7, is DAGVTQSPTHLIKTRGQQVTLRCSPKSGHDTVSWYQQALGQGPQFIFQYYEEEERQRGNFPDRFSGHQFPNYSSELNVNALLLGDSALYLCASSSRWLAGASYEQYFGPGTRLTVT.

This clone is a singleton in its sample. The genes are TRBV7-6 and TRBJ2-5, with D perhaps TRBD2 (5 bases). The CDR3 consists of 16 residues. Looked up from germline, CDR1 is SGHVS and CDR2 is FNYEAQ. With 0 bases removed from V and 5 bases from J, the gap between germline ends came to 16 bases. The CDR3 coding sequence is TGTGCCAGCAGCTTAGCGAGCCCGGCCCGAGGGGAGACCCAGTACTTC. This sequence encodes CASSLASPARGETQYF.

The V and J genes are TRBV4-1 and TRBJ1-4, with D tentatively TRBD1 (6 bases). The V gene lost 4 bases and the J gene lost 7 bases, with 13 bases spanning the gap. The CDR3 runs 14 residues. Germline lookup yields CDR1 MGHRA and CDR2 YSYEKL. The CDR3 protein is CASSLSGDGEKLFF. The CDR3 bases are TGCGCCAGCAGCCTTTCAGGGGACGGTGAAAAACTGTTTTTT.

The rearrangement links TRBV19 to TRBJ2-3, with a tentative D call TRBD1 (6 bases). The CDR3 has 14 amino acids. Germline V CDR1 and CDR2: LNHDA, SQIVND (reference sequence). Trimming took off 4 bases at V and 4 bases at J, with 12 bases between the two ends. The CDR3 sequence: CASSRQDIADTQYF. The DNA of the CDR3 is TGTGCCAGTAGTAGACAGGACATCGCAGATACGCAGTATTTT. The full variable domain, its missing parts supplied by reference TRBV19 and TRBJ2-3, is DGGITQSPKYLFRKEGQNVTLSCEQNLNHDAMYWYRQDPGQGLRLIYYSQIVNDFQKGDIAEGYSVSREKKESFPLTVTSAQKNPTAFYLCASSRQDIADTQYFGPGTRLTVL.